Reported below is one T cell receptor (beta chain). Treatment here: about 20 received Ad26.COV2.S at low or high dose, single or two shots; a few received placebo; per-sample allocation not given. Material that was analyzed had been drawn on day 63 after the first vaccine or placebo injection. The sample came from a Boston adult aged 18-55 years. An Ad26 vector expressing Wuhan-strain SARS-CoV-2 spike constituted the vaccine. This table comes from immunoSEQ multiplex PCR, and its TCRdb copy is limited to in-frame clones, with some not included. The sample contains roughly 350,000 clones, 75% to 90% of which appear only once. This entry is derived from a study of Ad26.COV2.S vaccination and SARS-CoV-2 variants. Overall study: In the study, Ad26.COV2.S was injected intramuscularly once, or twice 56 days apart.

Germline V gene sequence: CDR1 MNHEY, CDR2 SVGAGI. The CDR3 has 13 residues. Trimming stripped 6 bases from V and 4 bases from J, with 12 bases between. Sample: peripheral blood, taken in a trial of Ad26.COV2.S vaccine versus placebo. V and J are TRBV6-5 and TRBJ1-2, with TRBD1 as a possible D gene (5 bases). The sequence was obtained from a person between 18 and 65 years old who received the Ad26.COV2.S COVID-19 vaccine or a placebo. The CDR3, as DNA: TGTGCCAGCAGAGGGCACGGGGGCTATGGCTACACCTTC. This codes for CASRGHGGYGYTF.